Below, 7 T cell receptor beta chains from the same sample are listed, as sequenced in a study of response to subunit inactivated influenza vaccine. TCRdb fed the RT-PCR reads into MiXCR, producing one record per CDR3 protein. The sample has about half a million distinct CDR3 sequences, 6% to 9% seen once. Sample: PBMCs from blood, taken about 24 months after vaccination. These receptors came from a man aged 50 to 69 who received an inactivated influenza vaccine.

In this sample, this clonotype turned up a few times. The rearrangement joins TRBV4-3 to TRBJ2-7, with 7 positions matching TRBD2. V shed 1 base and J 4 bases; nucleotides not matched to a gene: 7. The CDR3 loop spans 15 amino acids. Germline assignment: CDR1 LGHNA and CDR2 YSLEER. CDR3: CASSQVASGAYEQYF. The CDR3 DNA reads TGCGCCAGCAGCCAAGTAGCTAGCGGAGCATACGAGCAGTACTTC.

This clonotype has a count of ten or more. The chain uses TRBV5-1 and TRBJ2-4; the D gene is possibly TRBD2 (5 bases). The CDR3 consists of 13 residues. V lost 4 bases to trimming and J lost 8 bases, with 13 bases between them. Germline loops: CDR1 SGHRS, CDR2 YFSETQ. The CDR3 reads CASSTDLGDIQYF. Here the CDR3 DNA reads TGCGCCAGCAGCACAGATTTGGGAGACATTCAGTACTTC.

This clonotype was seen repeatedly, ten times or more. The chain links TRBV9 to TRBJ1-2, with a tentative D call TRBD1 (6 bases). In germline, CDR1 is SGDLS, CDR2 YYNGEE. V lost 3 bases, J lost 7 bases, and 10 bases lay in between. The CDR3 has 12 residues. The CDR3 sequence: CASSGGALGYTF. The CDR3 region has the DNA TGTGCCAGCAGCGGGGGGGCCCTTGGCTACACCTTC.

The chain recombines TRBV4-3 with TRBJ2-2, with TRBD1 as a possible D gene (6 bases). The V gene lost 3 bases and the J gene lost 3 bases, with 14 bases spanning the gap. Germline loops: CDR1 LGHNA, CDR2 YSLEER. CDR3 length: 16 residues. CDR3 protein: CASSQEDRSYTGELFF. The CDR3 nucleotides are TGCGCCAGCAGCCAGGAGGACAGAAGTTACACCGGGGAGCTGTTTTTT.

The sample holds a few counts of this clonotype. The V call is TRBV7-9, the J call TRBJ2-7; possible D gene TRBD1, 6 bases. In germline, CDR1 is SEHNR, CDR2 FQNEAQ (reference sequence). The V and J ends lost 7 bases and 4 bases respectively, with 17 bases between them. The CDR3 totals 14 residues. The DNA of the CDR3 is TGTGCCAGCACCCAGGGGCAACCCCCTTACGAGCAGTACTTC. It specifies CASTQGQPPYEQYF.

The genes are TRBV5-1 and TRBJ2-3; 7 positions match TRBD2. The CDR3 covers 15 residues. The V and J ends lost 1 base and 3 bases, in that order; junction bases with no gene match: 5. CDR1 and CDR2 (germline): SGHRS, YFSETQ. CDR3 in amino acids: CASSLRLRETDTQYF. CDR3 bases: TGCGCCAGCAGCTTGAGGCTGCGGGAGACAGATACGCAGTATTTT. The whole variable domain, filled in from reference TRBV5-1 and TRBJ2-3, reads KAGVTQTPRYLIKTRGQQVTLSCSPISGHRSVSWYQQTPGQGLQFLFEYFSETQRNKGNFPGRFSGRQFSNSRSEMNVSTLELGDSALYLCASSLRLRETDTQYFGPGTRLTVL.

This clonotype was seen a handful of times. The V and J genes are TRBV27 and TRBJ1-5; TRBD1 aligns across 9 bases. The CDR3 sequence is 16 residues long. Germline V gene data show CDR1 as MNHEY and CDR2 as SMNVEV (reference sequence). V dropped 5 bases and J dropped 0; count of bases not matched to a gene: 5. Written as DNA, the CDR3 is TGTGCCAGCAGTATAACAGGGGGCCTTAGCAATCAGCCCCAGCATTTT. The encoded protein is CASSITGGLSNQPQHF.